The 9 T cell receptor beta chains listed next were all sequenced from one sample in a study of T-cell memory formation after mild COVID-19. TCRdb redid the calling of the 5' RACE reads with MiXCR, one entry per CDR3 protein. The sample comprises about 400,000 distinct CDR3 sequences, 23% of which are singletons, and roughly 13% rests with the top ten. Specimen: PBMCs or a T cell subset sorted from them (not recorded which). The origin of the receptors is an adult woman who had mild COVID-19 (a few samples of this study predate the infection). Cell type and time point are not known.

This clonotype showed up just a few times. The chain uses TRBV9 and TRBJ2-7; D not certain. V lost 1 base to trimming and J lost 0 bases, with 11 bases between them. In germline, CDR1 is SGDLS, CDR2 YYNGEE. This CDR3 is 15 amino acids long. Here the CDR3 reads CASSVSSRSSYEQYF. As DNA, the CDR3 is TGTGCCAGCAGCGTATCAAGTAGGAGCTCCTACGAGCAGTACTTC. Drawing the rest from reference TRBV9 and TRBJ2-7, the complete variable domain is DSGVTQTPKHLITATGQRVTLRCSPRSGDLSVYWYQQSLDQGLQFLIQYYNGEERAKGNILERFSAQQFPDLHSELNLSSLELGDSALYFCASSVSSRSSYEQYFGPGTRLTVT.

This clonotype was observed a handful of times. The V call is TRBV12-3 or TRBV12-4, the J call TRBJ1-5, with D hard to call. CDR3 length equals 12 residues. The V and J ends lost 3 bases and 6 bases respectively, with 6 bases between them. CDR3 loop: CASSFGVQPQHF. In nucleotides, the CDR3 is TGTGCCAGCAGTTTCGGGGTTCAGCCCCAGCATTTT.

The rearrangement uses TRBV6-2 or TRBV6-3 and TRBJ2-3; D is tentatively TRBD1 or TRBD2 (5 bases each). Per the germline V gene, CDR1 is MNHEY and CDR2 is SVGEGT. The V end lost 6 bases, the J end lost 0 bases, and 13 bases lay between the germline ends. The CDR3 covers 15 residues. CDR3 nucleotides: TGTGCCAGCAGGGGGACGGGGCGAAGCACAGATACGCAGTATTTT. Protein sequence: CASRGTGRSTDTQYF.

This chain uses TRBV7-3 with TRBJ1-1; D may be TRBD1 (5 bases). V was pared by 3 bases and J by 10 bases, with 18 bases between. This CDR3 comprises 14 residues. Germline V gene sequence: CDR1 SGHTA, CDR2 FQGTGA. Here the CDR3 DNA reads TGTGCCAGCAGCTTGACCCCAGGGTCCGTGGGAGCTTTCTTT. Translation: CASSLTPGSVGAFF.

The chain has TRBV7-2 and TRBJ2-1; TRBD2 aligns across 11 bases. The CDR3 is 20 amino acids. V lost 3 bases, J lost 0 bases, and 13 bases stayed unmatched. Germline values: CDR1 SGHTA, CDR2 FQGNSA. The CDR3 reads CASSLGLAGGGRSSYNEQFF. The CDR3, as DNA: TGTGCCAGCAGCTTGGGGCTAGCGGGGGGCGGGCGGAGCTCCTACAATGAGCAGTTCTTC.

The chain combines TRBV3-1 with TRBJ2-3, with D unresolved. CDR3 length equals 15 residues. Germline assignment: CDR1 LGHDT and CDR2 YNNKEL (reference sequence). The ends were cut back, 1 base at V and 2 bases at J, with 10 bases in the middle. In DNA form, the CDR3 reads TGTGCCAGCAGCCAAGTTCGACTTGCCACAGATACGCAGTATTTT. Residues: CASSQVRLATDTQYF.

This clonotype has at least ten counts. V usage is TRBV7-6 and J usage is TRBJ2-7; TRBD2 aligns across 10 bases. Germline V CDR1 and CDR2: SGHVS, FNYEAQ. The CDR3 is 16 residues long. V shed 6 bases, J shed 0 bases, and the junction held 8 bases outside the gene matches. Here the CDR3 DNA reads TGTGCCAGCAGTTCGACTAGCGGGTTTAACTCCTACGAGCAGTACTTC. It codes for CASSSTSGFNSYEQYF.

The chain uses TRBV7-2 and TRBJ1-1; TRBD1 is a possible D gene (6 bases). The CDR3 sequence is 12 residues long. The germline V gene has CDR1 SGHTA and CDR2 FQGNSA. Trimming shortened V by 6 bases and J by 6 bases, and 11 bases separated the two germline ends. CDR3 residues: CASSYRVSEAFF. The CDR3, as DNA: TGTGCCAGCAGTTACAGGGTTTCTGAAGCTTTCTTT.

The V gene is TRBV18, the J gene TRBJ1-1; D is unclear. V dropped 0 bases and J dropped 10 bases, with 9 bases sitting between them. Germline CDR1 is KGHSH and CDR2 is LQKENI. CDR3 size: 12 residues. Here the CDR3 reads CASSPPFAAAFF. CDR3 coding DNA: TGTGCCAGCTCACCACCGTTTGCCGCAGCTTTCTTT.